This TCR beta chain was identified during a study of molecular identifiers for immune sequencing clone quantification. Across the whole study: Replicates involved a five-way split of RNA from around 20,000 or 99,000 naive CD8 cells, with sequencing of four.

CDR1 MNHEY and CDR2 SVGAGI come from the germline V gene. This CDR3 is 15 amino acids long. V lost 2 bases and J 2 bases, leaving 12 bases between the germline ends. There are many counts of this clonotype. Preparation methods for the bulk TCR libraries were those previously described, with listed TCR primers. MiXCR was run by TCRdb on the PCR reads, yielding one entry per CDR3 protein. The sample yields about 500,000 distinct CDR3 sequences, 20% to 25% seen once. Sorted naive CD8 T cells were those defined as CD8+CD4-CCR7+CD45RA+. This TCR was sampled from a human donor in good health. Some libraries in this study had Jurkat cell RNA spiked in. The rearrangement uses TRBV6-5 and TRBJ1-1, with a tentative D call TRBD1 (6 bases). The sequencing sample was made of naive CD8+ T cells from blood, with Jurkat cell RNA spiked in. Subset here: FACS-sorted CD8+CD4-CCR7+CD45RA+ naive T cells. CDR3 coding DNA: TGTGCCAGCAGTTACGTATCTGGGGGCAACACTGAAGCTTTCTTT. Protein: CASSYVSGGNTEAFF.